This TCR beta chain came from a study of T cell repertoires in cytomegalovirus infection. CDR1 is SGHVS, CDR2 FNYEAQ, per germline. Trimming pared 6 bases from V and 7 bases from J, leaving 19 bases between. This CDR3 has 15 residues. TCRdb called the reads again in MiXCR, with one record for every CDR3 protein. Of roughly 150,000 distinct CDR3 sequences listed, 20% to 30% are singletons. As regards this clonotype: A much larger clone lies one base from this, so it may be a read error.

The chain joins TRBV7-6 to TRBJ2-1; TRBD2 is a possible D gene (6 bases). The sample consisted of PBMCs. The receptor comes from a human donor in good health (CMV status not recorded). Some clones in this sample may be carry-over from other donors' samples. CDR3 DNA: TGTGCCAGCAGTTCCGGGGCTAGCGCTTTGAATGAGCAGTTCTTC. This translates into CASSSGASALNEQFF. The variable domain in full, with the rest retrieved from reference TRBV7-6 and TRBJ2-1, is GAGVSQSPRYKVTKRGQDVALRCDPISGHVSLYWYRQALGQGPEFLTYFNYEAQQDKSGLPNDRFSAERPEGSISTLTIQRTEQRDSAMYRCASSSGASALNEQFFGPGTRLTVL.